The next 18 T cell receptor beta chains were all read from a single sample in a study of T cells in localized non-small cell lung cancer. The table came from immunoSEQ multiplex PCR; TCRdb's copy has only in-frame clones and leaves some out. The sample lists approximately 40,000 clones; about 88% were seen once. Specimen: peripheral blood, collected before any cancer treatment. These receptors were collected from a man aged 18 to 50 with stage I lung adenocarcinoma.

The chain joins TRBV2 to TRBJ2-5; no firm D call. Germline lookup yields CDR1 SNHLY and CDR2 FYNNEI. This CDR3 region has 14 residues. V was trimmed by 0 bases and J by 2 bases, leaving 7 bases between them. CDR3 residues: CASSEAAEQETQYF. The CDR3 nucleotides read TGTGCCAGCAGTGAAGCGGCTGAGCAAGAGACCCAGTACTTC.

This clone occurred once. The chain joins TRBV6-4 to TRBJ2-2; tentative D call: TRBD1 (6 bases). The CDR3 is 13 residues long. The germline CDR1 and CDR2 sequences are MRHNA and SNTAGT. V was clipped by 2 bases and J by 7 bases, with 8 bases between them. The DNA of the CDR3 is TGTGCCAGCAGTGACGGGGGCTTCGGGGAGCTGTTTTTT. It translates to CASSDGGFGELFF.

V is TRBV11-3 and J is TRBJ1-4, with D tentatively TRBD1 (5 bases). This CDR3 spans 19 amino acids. V was trimmed by 0 bases and J by 0 bases, leaving 17 bases between them. Germline V gene sequence: CDR1 SGHNT, CDR2 YENEEA. CDR3 region: CASSLDPRGAGTTNEKLFF. DNA for the CDR3: TGTGCCAGCAGCTTAGATCCTAGGGGCGCGGGGACAACTAATGAAAAACTGTTTTTT.

The chain employs TRBV9 and TRBJ1-2, with D unresolved. Trimming shortened V by 4 bases and J by 4 bases, and 14 bases separated the two germline ends. The CDR3 contains 14 residues. Germline V gene sequence: CDR1 SGDLS, CDR2 YYNGEE. The CDR3: CASSPSGRLYGYTF. The CDR3 bases are TGTGCCAGCAGCCCCTCCGGTCGGCTCTATGGCTACACCTTC.

The chain combines TRBV30 with TRBJ1-2; D not resolved. Trimming pared 0 bases from V and 4 bases from J, leaving 9 bases between. The germline gives CDR1 GTSNPN, CDR2 SVGIG (reference sequence). The CDR3 sequence is 13 residues long. CDR3 in DNA: TGTGCCTGGAGTGTAGGTACAGCCTATGGCTACACCTTC. Translated: CAWSVGTAYGYTF.

The chain employs TRBV4-3 and TRBJ1-1; D is unresolved. Trimming pared 1 base from V and 1 base from J, leaving 7 bases between. This CDR3 spans 14 amino acids. Germline CDR1 and CDR2: LGHNA and YSLEER. The DNA of the CDR3 is TGCGCCAGCAGCCAAGCGGCGGGGAACACTGAAGCTTTCTTT. It yields the protein CASSQAAGNTEAFF.

The DNA for the CDR3 is TGTGCCATCAGTGAGTCGGGCGGGGGCCTTTACAATGAGCAGTTCTTC. Translating gives CAISESGGGLYNEQFF. The chain employs TRBV10-3 and TRBJ2-1, with D possibly matching TRBD2 (7 bases). Germline assignment: CDR1 ENHRY and CDR2 SYGVKD. The CDR3 is 16 residues long. Trimming took 0 bases from V and 4 from J, leaving 13 bases between them.

This clone has only a few counts. V and J are TRBV5-6 and TRBJ2-5, with D possibly TRBD1 on 6 matching bases. The CDR3 is 13 residues long. Trimming pared 4 bases from V and 2 bases from J, leaving 9 bases between. Germline CDR1 SGHDT, CDR2 YYEEEE. The CDR3 protein is CASSLGQQETQYF. Here the CDR3 DNA reads TGTGCCAGCAGCCTCGGACAGCAAGAGACCCAGTACTTC.

This clone was observed once. The chain carries TRBV11-2 and TRBJ2-2; the match to TRBD2 covers 11 bases. There are 16 residues in the CDR3. Germline CDR1 and CDR2: SGHAT and FQNNGV. Losses at the gene ends were 2 bases for V and 4 bases for J; bases not matched to a gene: 3. DNA of the CDR3: TGTGCCAGCAGCTTATTTACTAGCGGGGGCACCGGGGAGCTGTTTTTT. Translated: CASSLFTSGGTGELFF.

CDR3 DNA: TGTGCCAGCAGCTTAGTTGGGGTGGATGAGCAGTTCTTC. Encoded protein: CASSLVGVDEQFF. J is TRBJ2-1 and V is TRBV7-2; D gene unclear. The V end lost 1 base, the J end lost 8 bases, and 9 bases lay between the germline ends. The CDR3 loop spans 13 amino acids. Germline CDR1 and CDR2: SGHTA and FQGNSA.

CDR3 nucleotides: TGTGCCATCAGTAAGGACAGGTCCACAGATACGCAGTATTTT. Amino acid sequence: CAISKDRSTDTQYF. The V and J genes are TRBV10-3 and TRBJ2-3, with TRBD1 identical over 7 bases. This CDR3 has 14 residues. J lost 2 bases, V lost 5 bases, and 4 bases had no gene match. Germline-derived CDR1 and CDR2 are ENHRY and SYGVKD.

This chain links TRBV18 with TRBJ1-3; no definite D call. Trimming took 3 bases from V and 0 from J, leaving 9 bases between them. The germline CDR1 and CDR2 sequences are KGHSH and LQKENI. The CDR3 has 15 amino acids. This chain's CDR3 is CASSPPGGSGNTIYF. In nucleotides, the CDR3 is TGTGCCAGCTCACCCCCTGGAGGCTCTGGAAACACCATATATTTT.

For the CDR3, the DNA is TGTGCCAGCAGCTTAGGACTAGCGGGGGGAGAGACCCAGTACTTC. The encoded protein is CASSLGLAGGETQYF. The chain employs TRBV7-2 and TRBJ2-5; 13 positions agree with TRBD2. The trim removed 1 base at V and 4 bases at J, leaving 0 bases unmatched. The CDR3 runs to 15 residues. Germline V gives CDR1 SGHTA, CDR2 FQGNSA.

The J gene is TRBJ2-2, the V gene TRBV28, with 11 bases fitting TRBD2. V lost 7 bases to trimming and J lost 5 bases; unmatched junction nucleotides: 12. The CDR3 consists of 17 residues. Germline CDR1 and CDR2: MDHEN and SYDVKM. The CDR3 here is CASTMLLAGAGTGELFF. The DNA for the CDR3 is TGTGCCAGCACTATGCTACTAGCGGGGGCTGGGACCGGGGAGCTGTTTTTT.

The V gene is TRBV28, the J gene TRBJ2-3, with D unresolved. V was pared by 3 bases and J by 5 bases, with 6 bases between. Per the germline V gene, CDR1 is MDHEN and CDR2 is SYDVKM. CDR3 length: 12 amino acids. CDR3 coding DNA: TGTGCCAGCAGTTTCTCTAGAGATACGCAGTATTTT. As protein: CASSFSRDTQYF. The variable domain in full, completed from reference TRBV28 and TRBJ2-3, reads DVKVTQSSRYLVKRTGEKVFLECVQDMDHENMFWYRQDPGLGLRLIYFSYDVKMKEKGDIPEGYSVSREKKERFSLILESASTNQTSMYLCASSFSRDTQYFGPGTRLTVL.

The V gene is TRBV19, the J gene TRBJ1-1, with D unresolved. The CDR3 length is 15 residues. V gave up 3 bases and J gave up 1 base, with 12 bases separating them. Germline assignment: CDR1 LNHDA and CDR2 SQIVND (reference sequence). DNA of the CDR3: TGTGCCAGTAGTATTGGGAGTTTAGGGAACACTGAAGCTTTCTTT. Translating it yields CASSIGSLGNTEAFF.

The V gene is TRBV27, the J gene TRBJ1-1; maybe TRBD1 (5 bases). This CDR3 spans 14 amino acids. V lost 7 bases, J lost 1 base, and 13 bases lay in between. Germline CDR1 reads MNHEY; CDR2 reads SMNVEV (reference sequence). DNA of the CDR3: TGTGCCAGCAACCAAAGGGGAGGGAACACTGAAGCTTTCTTT. Encoded protein: CASNQRGGNTEAFF.

This chain joins TRBV25-1 and TRBJ1-2; D is unresolved. Germline V CDR1 and CDR2: MGHDK, SYGVNS. V shed 4 bases and J shed 8 bases, with 17 bases lying between them. The CDR3 loop spans 14 amino acids. The CDR3 spells CASSVPGYQRGYTF. The CDR3 bases are TGTGCCAGCAGTGTTCCAGGATATCAGCGAGGCTACACCTTC.